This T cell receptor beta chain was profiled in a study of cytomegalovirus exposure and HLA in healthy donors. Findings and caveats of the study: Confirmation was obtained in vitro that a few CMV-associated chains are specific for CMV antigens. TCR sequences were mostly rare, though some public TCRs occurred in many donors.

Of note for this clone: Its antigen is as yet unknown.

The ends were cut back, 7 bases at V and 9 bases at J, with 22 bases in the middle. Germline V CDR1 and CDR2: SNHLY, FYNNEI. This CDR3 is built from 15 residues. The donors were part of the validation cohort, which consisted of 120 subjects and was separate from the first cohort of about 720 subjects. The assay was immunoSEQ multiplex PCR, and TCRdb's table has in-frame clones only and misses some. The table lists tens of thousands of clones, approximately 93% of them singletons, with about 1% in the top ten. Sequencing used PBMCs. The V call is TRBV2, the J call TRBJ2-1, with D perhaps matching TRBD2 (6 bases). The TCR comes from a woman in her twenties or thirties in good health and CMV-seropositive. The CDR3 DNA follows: TGTGCCAGCACCCGAAGGCGGGACCTCCAGTTTGAGCAGTTCTTC. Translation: CASTRRRDLQFEQFF.